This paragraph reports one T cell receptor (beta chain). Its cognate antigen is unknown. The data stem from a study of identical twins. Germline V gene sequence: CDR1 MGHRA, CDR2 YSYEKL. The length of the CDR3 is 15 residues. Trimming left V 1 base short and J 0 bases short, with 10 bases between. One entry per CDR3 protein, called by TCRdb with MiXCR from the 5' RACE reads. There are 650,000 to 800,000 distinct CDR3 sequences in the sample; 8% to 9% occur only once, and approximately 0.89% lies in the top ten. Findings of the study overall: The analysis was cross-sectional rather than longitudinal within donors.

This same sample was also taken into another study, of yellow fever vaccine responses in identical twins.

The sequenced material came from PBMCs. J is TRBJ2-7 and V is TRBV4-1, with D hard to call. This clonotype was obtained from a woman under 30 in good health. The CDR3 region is CASSQVRGYSYEQYF. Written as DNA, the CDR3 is TGCGCCAGCAGCCAAGTCCGTGGGTACTCCTACGAGCAGTACTTC.